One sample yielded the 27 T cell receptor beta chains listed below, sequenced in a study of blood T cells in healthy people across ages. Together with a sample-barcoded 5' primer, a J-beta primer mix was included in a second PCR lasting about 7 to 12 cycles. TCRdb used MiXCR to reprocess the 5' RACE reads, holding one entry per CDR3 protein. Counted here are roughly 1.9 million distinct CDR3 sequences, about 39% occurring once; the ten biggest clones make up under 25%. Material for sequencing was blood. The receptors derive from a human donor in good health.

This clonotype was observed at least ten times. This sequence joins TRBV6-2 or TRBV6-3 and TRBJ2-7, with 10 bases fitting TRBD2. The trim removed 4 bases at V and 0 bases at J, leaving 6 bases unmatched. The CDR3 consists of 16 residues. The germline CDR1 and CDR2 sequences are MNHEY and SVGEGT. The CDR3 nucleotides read TGTGCCAGCAGTTTCGCTCTAGCGGGGGACTCCTACGAGCAGTACTTC. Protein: CASSFALAGDSYEQYF.

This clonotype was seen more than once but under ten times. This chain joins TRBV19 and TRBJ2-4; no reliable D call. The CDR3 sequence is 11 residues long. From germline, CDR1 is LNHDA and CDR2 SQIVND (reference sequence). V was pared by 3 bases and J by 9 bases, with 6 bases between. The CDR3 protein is CASSMAGIQYF. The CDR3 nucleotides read TGTGCCAGTAGTATGGCTGGCATTCAGTACTTC.

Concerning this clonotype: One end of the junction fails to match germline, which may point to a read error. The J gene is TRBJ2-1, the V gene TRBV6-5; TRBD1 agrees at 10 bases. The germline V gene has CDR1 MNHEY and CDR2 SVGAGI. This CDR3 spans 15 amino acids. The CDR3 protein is CASSKTGGWFNEQFF. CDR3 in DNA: TGCGCCAGCAGTAAGACAGGGGGCTGGTTCAATGAGCAGTTCTTC.

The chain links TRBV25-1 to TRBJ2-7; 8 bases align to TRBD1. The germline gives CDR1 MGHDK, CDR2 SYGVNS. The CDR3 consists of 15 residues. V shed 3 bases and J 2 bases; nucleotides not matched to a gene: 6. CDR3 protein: CASSDRQGAAYEQYF. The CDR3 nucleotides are TGTGCCAGCAGTGATAGGCAGGGGGCCGCCTACGAGCAGTACTTC.

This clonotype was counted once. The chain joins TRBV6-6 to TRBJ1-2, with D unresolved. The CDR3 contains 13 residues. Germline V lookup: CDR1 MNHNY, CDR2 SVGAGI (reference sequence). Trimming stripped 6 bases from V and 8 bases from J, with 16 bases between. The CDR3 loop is CASRGMDRYGYTF. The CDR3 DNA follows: TGTGCCAGCAGGGGGATGGACCGCTACGGCTACACCTTC.

The CDR3 DNA follows: TGTGCCAGCAGCTTAGTGTCCGGGAACCGCTACGGGCAGTACTTC. It yields the protein CASSLVSGNRYGQYF. This chain uses TRBV7-9 with TRBJ2-5, with a weak D call TRBD2 (5 bases). Trimming pared 1 base from V and 11 bases from J, leaving 20 bases between. CDR3 size: 15 residues. Germline CDR1 reads SEHNR; CDR2 reads FQNEAQ (reference sequence).

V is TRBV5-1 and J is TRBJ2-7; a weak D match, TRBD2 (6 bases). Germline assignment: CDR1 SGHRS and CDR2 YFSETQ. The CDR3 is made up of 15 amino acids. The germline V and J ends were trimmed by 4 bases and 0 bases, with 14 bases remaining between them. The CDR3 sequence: CASSIGTAVSYEQYF. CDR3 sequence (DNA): TGCGCCAGCAGCATAGGGACTGCGGTCTCCTACGAGCAGTACTTC.

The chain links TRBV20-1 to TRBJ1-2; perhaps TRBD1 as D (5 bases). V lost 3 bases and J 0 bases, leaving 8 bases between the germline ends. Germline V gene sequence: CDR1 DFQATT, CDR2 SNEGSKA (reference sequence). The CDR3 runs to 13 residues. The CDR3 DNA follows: TGCAGTGCTAGCCGGGACTCTAACTATGGCTACACCTTC. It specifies CSASRDSNYGYTF.

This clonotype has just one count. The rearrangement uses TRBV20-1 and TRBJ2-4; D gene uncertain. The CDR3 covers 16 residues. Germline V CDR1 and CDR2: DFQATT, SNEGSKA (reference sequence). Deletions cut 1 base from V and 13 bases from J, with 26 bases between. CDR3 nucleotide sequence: TGCAGTGCTAGAGTAGCAGGCTACCAATCCTACAATGAGCAGTACTTC. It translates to CSARVAGYQSYNEQYF.

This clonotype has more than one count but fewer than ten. As DNA, the CDR3 is TGTGCCAGCAGTTCAAGTAGTAACAACAATGAGCAGTTCTTC. Amino acids: CASSSSSNNNEQFF. V is TRBV6-5 and J is TRBJ2-1; no firm D call. This CDR3 comprises 14 residues. V was shortened by 4 bases and J by 5 bases, with 12 bases between the two germline ends. Germline V gene sequence: CDR1 MNHEY, CDR2 SVGAGI.

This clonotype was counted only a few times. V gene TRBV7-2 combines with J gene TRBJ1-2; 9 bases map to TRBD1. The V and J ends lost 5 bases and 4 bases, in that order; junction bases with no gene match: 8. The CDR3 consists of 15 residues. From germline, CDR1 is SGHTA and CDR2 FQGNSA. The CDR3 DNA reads TGTGCCAGCAGCCCCCCCGGACAGGGGACCTATGGCTACACCTTC. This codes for CASSPPGQGTYGYTF.

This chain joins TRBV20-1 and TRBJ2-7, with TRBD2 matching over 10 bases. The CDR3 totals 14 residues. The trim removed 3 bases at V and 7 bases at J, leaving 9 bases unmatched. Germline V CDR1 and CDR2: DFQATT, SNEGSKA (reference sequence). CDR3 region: CSASFSGGPGEQYF. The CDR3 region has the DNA TGCAGTGCTAGCTTTAGCGGGGGGCCTGGGGAGCAGTACTTC.

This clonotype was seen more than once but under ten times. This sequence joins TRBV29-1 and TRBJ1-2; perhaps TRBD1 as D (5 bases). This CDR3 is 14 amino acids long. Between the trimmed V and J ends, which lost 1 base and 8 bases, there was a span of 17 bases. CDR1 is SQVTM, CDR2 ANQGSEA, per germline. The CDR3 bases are TGCAGCGTTGAAGGGAGTCCCGGGACGTTGGGCTACACCTTC. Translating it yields CSVEGSPGTLGYTF. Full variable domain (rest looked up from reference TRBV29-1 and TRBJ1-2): SAVISQKPSRDICQRGTSLTIQCQVDSQVTMMFWYRQQPGQSLTLIATANQGSEATYESGFVIDKFPISRPNLTFSTLTVSNMSPEDSSIYLCSVEGSPGTLGYTFGSGTRLTVV.

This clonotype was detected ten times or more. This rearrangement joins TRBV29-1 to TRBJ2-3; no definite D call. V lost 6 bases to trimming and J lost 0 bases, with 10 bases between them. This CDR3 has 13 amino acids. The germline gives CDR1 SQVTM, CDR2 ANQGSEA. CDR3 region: CSVVAHSTDTQYF. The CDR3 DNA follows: TGCAGCGTAGTGGCTCATAGCACAGATACGCAGTATTTT.

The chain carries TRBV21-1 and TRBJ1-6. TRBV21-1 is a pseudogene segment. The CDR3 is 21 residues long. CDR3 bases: TGTGCCAGCAGCAAAGGTCGTAGGGAATTGCCGGAAAGCTCCTATAATTCACCCCTCCACTTT. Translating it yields CASSKGRRELPESSYNSPLHF.

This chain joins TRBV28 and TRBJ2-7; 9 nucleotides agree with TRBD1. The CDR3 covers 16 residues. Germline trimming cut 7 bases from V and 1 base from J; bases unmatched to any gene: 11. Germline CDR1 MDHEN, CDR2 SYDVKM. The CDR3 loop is CASTDRGGPKSYEQYF. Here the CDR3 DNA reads TGTGCCAGCACGGACAGGGGTGGGCCAAAGTCCTACGAGCAGTACTTC. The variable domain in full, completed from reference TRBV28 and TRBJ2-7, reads DVKVTQSSRYLVKRTGEKVFLECVQDMDHENMFWYRQDPGLGLRLIYFSYDVKMKEKGDIPEGYSVSREKKERFSLILESASTNQTSMYLCASTDRGGPKSYEQYFGPGTRLTVT.

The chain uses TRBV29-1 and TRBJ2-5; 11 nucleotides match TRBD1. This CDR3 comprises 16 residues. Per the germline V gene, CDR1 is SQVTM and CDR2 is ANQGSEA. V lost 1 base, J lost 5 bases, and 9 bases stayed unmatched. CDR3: CSVEGGGQGAWETQYF. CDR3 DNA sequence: TGCAGCGTTGAAGGAGGCGGACAGGGGGCATGGGAGACCCAGTACTTC.

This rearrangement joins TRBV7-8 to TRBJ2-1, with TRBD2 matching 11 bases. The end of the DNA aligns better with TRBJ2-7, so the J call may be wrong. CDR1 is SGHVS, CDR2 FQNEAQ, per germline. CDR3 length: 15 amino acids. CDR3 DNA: TGTGCCAGCAGCGTAACTAGCGGGGGCTACAATGAGCAGTACTTC. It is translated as CASSVTSGGYNEQYF.

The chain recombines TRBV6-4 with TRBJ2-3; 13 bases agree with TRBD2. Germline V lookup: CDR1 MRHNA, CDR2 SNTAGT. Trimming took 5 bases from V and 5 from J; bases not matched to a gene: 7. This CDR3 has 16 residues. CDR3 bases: TGTGCCAGCAGTACCACTAGCGGGGGGGCCAGAGATACGCAGTATTTT. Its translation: CASSTTSGGARDTQYF.

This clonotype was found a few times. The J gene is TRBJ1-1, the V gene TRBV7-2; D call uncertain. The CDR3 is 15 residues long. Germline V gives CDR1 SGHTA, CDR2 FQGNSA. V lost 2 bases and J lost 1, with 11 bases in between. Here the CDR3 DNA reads TGTGCCAGCAGCTTATGGGCGGGCACGAACACTGAAGCTTTCTTT. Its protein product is CASSLWAGTNTEAFF. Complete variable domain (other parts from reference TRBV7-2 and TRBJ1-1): GAGVSQSPSNKVTEKGKDVELRCDPISGHTALYWYRQSLGQGLEFLIYFQGNSAPDKSGLPSDRFSAERTGGSVSTLTIQRTQQEDSAVYLCASSLWAGTNTEAFFGQGTRLTVV.

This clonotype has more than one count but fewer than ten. The CDR3 DNA is TGTGCCACCAGTGAATCACAGGGTATCAATCAGCCCCAGCATTTT. Protein sequence: CATSESQGINQPQHF. The chain employs TRBV24-1 and TRBJ1-5, with a possible D match to TRBD1 (6 bases). From germline, CDR1 is KGHDR and CDR2 SFDVKD. With 4 bases removed from V and 3 bases from J, the gap between germline ends came to 12 bases. There are 15 residues in the CDR3.

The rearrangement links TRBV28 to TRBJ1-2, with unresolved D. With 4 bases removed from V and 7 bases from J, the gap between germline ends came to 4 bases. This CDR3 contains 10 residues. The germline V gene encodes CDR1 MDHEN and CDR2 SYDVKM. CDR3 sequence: CASSSRGYTF. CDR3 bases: TGTGCCAGCAGTTCGCGTGGCTACACCTTC.

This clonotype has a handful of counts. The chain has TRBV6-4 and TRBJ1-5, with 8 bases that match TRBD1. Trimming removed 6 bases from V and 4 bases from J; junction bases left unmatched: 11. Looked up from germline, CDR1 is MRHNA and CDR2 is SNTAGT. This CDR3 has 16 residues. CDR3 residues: CASRSDRDSCNQPQHF. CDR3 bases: TGTGCCAGCAGATCGGACAGGGATTCCTGTAATCAGCCCCAGCATTTT.

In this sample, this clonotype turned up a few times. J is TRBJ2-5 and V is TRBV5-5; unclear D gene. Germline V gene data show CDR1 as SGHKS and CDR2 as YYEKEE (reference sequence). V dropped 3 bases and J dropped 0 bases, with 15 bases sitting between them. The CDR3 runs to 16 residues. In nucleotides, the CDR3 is TGTGCCAGCAGCTCCCGGAGACAATCCTACCAAGAGACCCAGTACTTC. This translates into CASSSRRQSYQETQYF.

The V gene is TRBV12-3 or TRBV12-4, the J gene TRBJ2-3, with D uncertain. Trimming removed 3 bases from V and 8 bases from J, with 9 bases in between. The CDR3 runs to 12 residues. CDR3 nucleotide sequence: TGTGCCAGCAGTTTGTCCCAGCGTACGCAGTATTTT. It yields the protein CASSLSQRTQYF.

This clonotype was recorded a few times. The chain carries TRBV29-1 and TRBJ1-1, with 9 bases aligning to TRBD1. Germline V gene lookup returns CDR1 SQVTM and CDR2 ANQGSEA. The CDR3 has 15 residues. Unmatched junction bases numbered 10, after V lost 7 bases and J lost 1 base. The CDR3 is CSARRTGVGNTEAFF. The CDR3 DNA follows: TGCAGCGCTAGACGGACAGGGGTGGGGAACACTGAAGCTTTCTTT.

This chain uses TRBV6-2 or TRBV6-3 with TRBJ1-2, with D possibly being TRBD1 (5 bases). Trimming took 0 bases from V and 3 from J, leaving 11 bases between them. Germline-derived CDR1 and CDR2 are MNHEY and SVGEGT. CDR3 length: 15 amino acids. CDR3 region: CASSYSMTEHYGYTF. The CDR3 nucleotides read TGTGCCAGCAGTTACTCGATGACAGAGCACTATGGCTACACCTTC.